The subject of this entry is one T cell receptor (beta chain). From 400 to 450 ng of RNA, a library with molecular barcoded alpha/delta and beta/gamma adaptors was made. TCRdb re-called the reads through MiXCR, storing one row per CDR3 protein. The profile shows approximately 60,000 distinct CDR3 sequences, under 25% of them singletons. The CDR3 runs 14 residues. Germline V lookup: CDR1 MNHEY, CDR2 SVGAGI. V gave up 2 bases and J gave up 6 bases, with 13 bases separating them. The sample originates from a study of read filtering for tumor transcriptome and immune sequencing. The chain employs TRBV6-5 and TRBJ1-2; D may be TRBD1 (5 bases). The origin of this receptor is a donor over 35 with multiple myeloma. The sequenced sample was a population of CD138-negative cells sorted from bone marrow. The CDR3 spells CASSYKTDSHGYTF. The CDR3 nucleotides are TGTGCCAGCAGTTACAAGACAGATAGTCATGGCTACACCTTC.